The present entry profiles one T cell receptor beta chain with its context. Its antigen is undetermined. These data come from a study of OX40 agonist ivuxolimab in advanced cancers. Study in general: Patients were given ivuxolimab, an antibody that agonizes OX40 (CD134). Hepatocellular carcinoma, melanoma, renal cell or head and neck cancer occurred in dose-escalation patients. Notes on the study in general: At doses 0.1 to 3.0 mg/kg, CD4+ and CD8+ clones expanded.

Peripheral blood came from all dose cohorts at three timepoints. The germline V gene encodes CDR1 KGHSH and CDR2 LQKENI. V lost 4 bases, J lost 0 bases, and 13 bases lay in between. CDR3 length equals 15 residues. Repertoires were generated with immunoSEQ multiplex PCR, while TCRdb's copy carries only in-frame clones and drops some. The sample consists of 70,000 to 80,000 clones, roughly 85% of them appearing once. The rearrangement uses TRBV18 and TRBJ2-7, with D possibly being TRBD1 (6 bases). The source material was CD4+ or CD8+ T cells sorted from blood, sampled in a trial of the OX40 agonist ivuxolimab. The TCR comes from an adult with an advanced solid tumor such as melanoma, head and neck, liver or kidney cancer. CDR3 region: CASSQSTGVSYEQYF. As DNA, the CDR3 is TGTGCCAGCTCACAATCGACAGGAGTCTCCTACGAGCAGTACTTC.